The T cell receptor (beta chain) described here comes from a study of neoadjuvant anti-PD-1 for oral cavity cancer (dated by TCRdb to about 2021). Study-level background: Patients mostly received three to four biweekly doses of nivolumab at 3 mg/kg before curative-intent surgical resection. Patients who did not progress were given a fourth nivolumab dose at about day 43 and had definitive surgical resection on days 50-56. A roughly 34% response rate was observed in the parent correlative cohort, in which over 9 patients were included. Under RECIST 1.1, a patient counted as a responder if showing complete response, partial response or stable disease, and as a non-responder if showing progression.

Of note for this clone: The antigen it binds to is not known. Per-base quality was not reported, and no clone a single base away is much larger than it.

What the study reported, not specific to this receptor: After neoadjuvant nivolumab, significantly higher T cell clonality (Gini index) was found within PBMCs in non-responders than in responders. Higher pretreatment blood TCRbeta clonality and lower post-treatment tumor TCRbeta clonality were correlated with higher pretreatment blood Treg/Th17 ratios. The TCR analyses had only a few patients in each response group, and the authors called for validation in larger cohorts.

PBMC libraries used mostly roughly 500 ng of input genomic DNA for deep sequencing, with six replicates per sample. The immunoSEQ hsTCRbeta kit was used to prepare TCRbeta libraries, following the manufacturer's instructions. The finished libraries were brought together in one pool at approximately 3.1 nM, which was then read using an Illumina NovaSeq 6000 S4 flow cell. As for the original processing: The immunoSEQ Analyzer handled quality control and preprocessing of the raw data. The analysis was restricted to productive rearrangements, with each unique CDR3 amino acid sequence defining a clonotype. Repertoire clonality was estimated as the Gini-Simpson index, computed with the R package tcR. Gini indices were compared with Student's t test, and associations with tumor size change were assessed by Pearson correlation. The source is immuneACCESS, and TCRdb retained only in-frame sequences with V and J called. Part of the clones is not carried over; for the studies checked, unresolved V genes explain less than half of this, and the remainder is unexplained. The V and J calls and clone size are taken from that table; D and trimming were inferred from the DNA. The sample table contains 80,000 to 95,000 clones; only one count was recorded for approximately 84% of them. The ten largest clonotypes hold about 3.1% of the sample.

Per the publication, the time point label means: before neoadjuvant nivolumab. Patients were newly diagnosed with stage II-IVA oral cavity squamous cell carcinoma and had received no prior systemic or radiation treatment. The cohort was made up of patients with locally advanced, HPV-negative oral cavity squamous cell carcinoma. No culture maintenance or expansion was done, as the peripheral blood mononuclear cells went straight to analysis. The samples were drawn from a longitudinal correlative study tied to a single-arm phase II trial testing neoadjuvant nivolumab in oral cavity squamous cell carcinoma. Genomic DNA-based TCRbeta sequencing was performed on subject-matched pre- and post-treatment PBMCs and tumors from three responders and three non-responders. Peripheral blood mononuclear cells were collected before nivolumab treatment and were collected again after treatment, at the time of surgery. The Maxwell RSC DNA from Cells kit was used to extract genomic DNA from PBMCs.

The junction shows trimming of 1 base on V and 3 bases on J, and the gene matches do not reach 9 bases of it. CDR1 is given as SGHAT and CDR2 as FQNNGV, both from the germline V gene. The CDR3 numbers 18 residues from cysteine through phenylalanine. Only the CDR3 DNA stays, 54 bases, in frame from base 1. The sequences come from PBMCs, collected before nivolumab (anti-PD-1) treatment. The rearrangement combines TRBV11-2 with TRBJ2-7, and 13 junction bases match TRBD2. This sequence originates from a person aged 35 to 85 with oral cavity squamous cell carcinoma. The DNA sequence reads TGTGCCAGCAGCTTAGGTCGGACTAGCGGGAGCCAGCTCTACGAGCAGTACTTC. Its protein reads: CASSLGRTSGSQLYEQYF. Reference TRBV11-2 and TRBJ2-7 genes cover what lies past the CDR3, so the full variable domain is EAGVAQSPRYKIIEKRQSVAFWCNPISGHATLYWYQQILGQGPKLLIQFQNNGVVDDSQLPKDRFSAERLKGVDSTLKIQPAKLEDSAVYLCASSLGRTSGSQLYEQYFGPGTRLTVT.